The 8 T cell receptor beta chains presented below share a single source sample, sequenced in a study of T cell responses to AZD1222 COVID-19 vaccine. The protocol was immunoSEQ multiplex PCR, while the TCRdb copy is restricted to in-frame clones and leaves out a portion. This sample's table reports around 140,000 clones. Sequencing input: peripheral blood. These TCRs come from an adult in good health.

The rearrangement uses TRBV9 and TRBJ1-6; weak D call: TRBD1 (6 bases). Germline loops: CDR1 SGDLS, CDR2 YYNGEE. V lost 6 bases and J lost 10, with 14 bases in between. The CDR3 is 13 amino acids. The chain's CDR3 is CASNEGGNSPLHF. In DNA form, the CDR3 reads TGTGCCAGCAACGAGGGGGGGAACTCACCCCTCCACTTT.

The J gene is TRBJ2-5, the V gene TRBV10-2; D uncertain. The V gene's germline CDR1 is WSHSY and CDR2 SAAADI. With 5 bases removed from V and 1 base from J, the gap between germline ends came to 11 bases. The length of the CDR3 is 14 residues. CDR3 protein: CASSRSATQETQYF. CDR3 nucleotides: TGCGCCAGCAGTCGGTCAGCAACCCAAGAGACCCAGTACTTC.

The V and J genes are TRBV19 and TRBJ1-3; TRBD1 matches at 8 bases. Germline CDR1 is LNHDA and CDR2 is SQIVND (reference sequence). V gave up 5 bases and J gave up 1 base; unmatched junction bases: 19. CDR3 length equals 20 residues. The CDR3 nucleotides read TGTGCCAGTAGTCCTCAAATCGTCCGGGACAGGACCCCTTCTGGAAACACCATATATTTT. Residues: CASSPQIVRDRTPSGNTIYF.

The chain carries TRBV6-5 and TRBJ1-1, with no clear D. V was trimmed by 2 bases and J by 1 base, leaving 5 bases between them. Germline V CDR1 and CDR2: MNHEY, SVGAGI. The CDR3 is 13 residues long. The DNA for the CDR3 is TGTGCCAGCAGTTACCAACAGAACACTGAAGCTTTCTTT. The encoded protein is CASSYQQNTEAFF.

The CDR3 loop is CAWSGTVQETQYF. As DNA, the CDR3 is TGTGCCTGGAGTGGGACAGTCCAAGAGACCCAGTACTTC. The rearrangement joins TRBV30 to TRBJ2-5, with a possible D match to TRBD1 (6 bases). The CDR3 sequence is 13 residues long. V was shortened by 1 base and J by 1 base, with 7 bases between the two germline ends. Germline assignment: CDR1 GTSNPN and CDR2 SVGIG (reference sequence).

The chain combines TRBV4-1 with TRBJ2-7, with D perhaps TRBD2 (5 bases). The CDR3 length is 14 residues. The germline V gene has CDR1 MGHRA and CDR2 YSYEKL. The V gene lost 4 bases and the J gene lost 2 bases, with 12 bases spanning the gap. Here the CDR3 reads CASSPRTAAYEQYF. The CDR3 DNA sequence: TGCGCCAGCAGCCCACGGACTGCCGCCTACGAGCAGTACTTC.

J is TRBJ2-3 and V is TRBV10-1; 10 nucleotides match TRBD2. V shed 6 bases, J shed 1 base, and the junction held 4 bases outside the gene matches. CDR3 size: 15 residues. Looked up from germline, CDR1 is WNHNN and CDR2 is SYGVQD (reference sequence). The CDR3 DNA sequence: TGCGCCAGCAGACCCGGGACTAGCGGCACAGATACGCAGTATTTT. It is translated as CASRPGTSGTDTQYF.

Written as DNA, the CDR3 is TGCGCCAGCAGCTTGGATTCAGGGGGGGACACTGAAGCTTTCTTT. This gives the protein CASSLDSGGDTEAFF. The chain carries TRBV5-1 and TRBJ1-1, with 7 bases fitting TRBD1. CDR1 is SGHRS, CDR2 YFSETQ, per germline. V lost 0 bases, J lost 3 bases, and 5 bases stayed unmatched. The CDR3 is made up of 15 amino acids.